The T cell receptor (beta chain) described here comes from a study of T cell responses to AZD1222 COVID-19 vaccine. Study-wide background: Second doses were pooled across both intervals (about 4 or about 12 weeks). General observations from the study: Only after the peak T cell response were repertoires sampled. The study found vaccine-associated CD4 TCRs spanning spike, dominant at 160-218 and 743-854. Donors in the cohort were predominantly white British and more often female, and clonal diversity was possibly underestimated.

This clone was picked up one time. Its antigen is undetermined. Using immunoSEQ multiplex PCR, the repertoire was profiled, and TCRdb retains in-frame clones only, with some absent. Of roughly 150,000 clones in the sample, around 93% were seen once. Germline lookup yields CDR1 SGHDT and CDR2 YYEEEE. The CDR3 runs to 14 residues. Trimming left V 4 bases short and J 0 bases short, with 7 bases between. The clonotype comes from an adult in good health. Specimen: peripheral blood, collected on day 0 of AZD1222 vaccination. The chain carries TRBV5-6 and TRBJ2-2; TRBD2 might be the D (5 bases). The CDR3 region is CASSLLANTGELFF. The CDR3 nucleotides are TGTGCCAGCAGCCTACTAGCGAACACCGGGGAGCTGTTTTTT.